The rows below give T cell receptor beta chains drawn from one sample of a study of blood T cell repertoires in COVID-19. Assay: immunoSEQ multiplex PCR; the TCRdb copy retains only in-frame clones and omits some. The data show 450,000 or so clones, with 85% to 90% seen just once and less than 0.95% held by the top ten. The sequenced sample was peripheral blood. All receptors derive from a man between 18 and 35 years old with COVID-19, enrolled during active disease. Both conserved end residues are part of each CDR3. The D gene is left open where the match is weak. Clone sizes are given selectively: once, few, many, or a class where the clone is expanded.

CDR3 DNA: TGTGCCAGCACTCGAAGCGGGAGCGACGAGCAGTACTTC
CDR3 protein: CASTRSGSDEQYF
V gene: TRBV7-9
D gene: TRBD2
CDR3 length: 13
clone size: .
J gene: TRBJ2-7

CDR3 DNA: TGCGCCAGCAGCTTGGGGACAGGGGAGTTTGGCTACACCTTC
CDR3 protein: CASSLGTGEFGYTF
V gene: TRBV5-1
D gene: TRBD1
CDR3 length: 14
clone size: .
J gene: TRBJ1-2

CDR3 DNA: TGTGCCAGCAGTTTGGCCCATGAGCAGTTCTTC
CDR3 protein: CASSLAHEQFF
V gene: TRBV12-3/TRBV12-4
D gene: .
CDR3 length: 11
clone size: once
J gene: TRBJ2-1

CDR3 DNA: TGTGCCAGCAGTTCGAATACCCTGACAGGGACCTCCTCAACCCCCTCCTACGAGCAGTACTTC
CDR3 protein: CASSSNTLTGTSSTPSYEQYF
V gene: TRBV27
D gene: TRBD1
CDR3 length: 21
clone size: .
J gene: TRBJ2-7

CDR3 DNA: TGTGCCAGCTCAAACTACAGGGGCCGGACAGGAGTCTATGGCTACACCTTC
CDR3 protein: CASSNYRGRTGVYGYTF
V gene: TRBV28
D gene: TRBD1
CDR3 length: 17
clone size: few
J gene: TRBJ1-2

CDR3 DNA: TGTGCCAGTAGGACAGGCCCGAATGAAAAACTGTTTTTT
CDR3 protein: CASRTGPNEKLFF
V gene: TRBV18
D gene: TRBD1
CDR3 length: 13
clone size: .
J gene: TRBJ1-4

CDR3 DNA: TGTGCCAGCAGCTATCCATTCGGTTCCTACGAGCAGTACTTC
CDR3 protein: CASSYPFGSYEQYF
V gene: TRBV5-8
D gene: .
CDR3 length: 14
clone size: .
J gene: TRBJ2-7

CDR3 DNA: TGTGCCATCAGTGTCCGGGGTCTCTACGAGCAGTACTTC
CDR3 protein: CAISVRGLYEQYF
V gene: TRBV10-3
D gene: .
CDR3 length: 13
clone size: .
J gene: TRBJ2-7

CDR3 DNA: TGTGCCAGCAGCCTACCGCCGGGACAGGGGGGCTCACCCCTCCACTTT
CDR3 protein: CASSLPPGQGGSPLHF
V gene: TRBV3-1/TRBV3-2
D gene: TRBD1
CDR3 length: 16
clone size: .
J gene: TRBJ1-6

CDR3 DNA: TGTGCCAGCAGTGAAGACGGCCCCCAGGGCACTGAAGCTTTCTTT
CDR3 protein: CASSEDGPQGTEAFF
V gene: TRBV2
D gene: .
CDR3 length: 15
clone size: .
J gene: TRBJ1-1

CDR3 DNA: TGTGCCAGCAGTGTACAGGGGAATGAGCAGTTCTTC
CDR3 protein: CASSVQGNEQFF
V gene: TRBV2
D gene: TRBD1
CDR3 length: 12
clone size: once
J gene: TRBJ2-1

CDR3 DNA: TGTGCCAGCAGCACCGGGGGTGGGGCGCAGTATTTT
CDR3 protein: CASSTGGGAQYF
V gene: TRBV3-1/TRBV3-2
D gene: .
CDR3 length: 12
clone size: .
J gene: TRBJ2-3

CDR3 DNA: TGTGCCAGCAGTGAACGGGGGAATAGGCTAGCGGGAATGGAGACCCAGTACTTC
CDR3 protein: CASSERGNRLAGMETQYF
V gene: TRBV6-1
D gene: TRBD2
CDR3 length: 18
clone size: .
J gene: TRBJ2-5

CDR3 DNA: TGCGCCAGCAGCGCCACAGTGAACACTGAAGCTTTCTTT
CDR3 protein: CASSATVNTEAFF
V gene: TRBV5-1
D gene: .
CDR3 length: 13
clone size: .
J gene: TRBJ1-1

CDR3 DNA: TGTGCCAGCTCGGAACAGGGGGTGGGAAATTCACCCCTCCACTTT
CDR3 protein: CASSEQGVGNSPLHF
V gene: TRBV18
D gene: TRBD1
CDR3 length: 15
clone size: .
J gene: TRBJ1-6

CDR3 DNA: TGTGCCAGCAGCTTAAGTCAACATTCTAATGAAAAACTGTTTTTT
CDR3 protein: CASSLSQHSNEKLFF
V gene: TRBV7-2
D gene: .
CDR3 length: 15
clone size: .
J gene: TRBJ1-4

CDR3 DNA: TGTGCCAGTAGTATAGGCAGGGGGCGGAATCAGCCCCAGCATTTT
CDR3 protein: CASSIGRGRNQPQHF
V gene: TRBV19
D gene: TRBD1
CDR3 length: 15
clone size: .
J gene: TRBJ1-5

CDR3 DNA: TGTGCCAGCAGTGTTAGCGGGGGGGTCCAAGAGACCCAGTACTTC
CDR3 protein: CASSVSGGVQETQYF
V gene: TRBV3-1/TRBV3-2
D gene: TRBD2
CDR3 length: 15
clone size: .
J gene: TRBJ2-5

CDR3 DNA: TGTGCCAGCAGTCCACTCGCCGGGGGACACCAAGAGACCCAGTACTTC
CDR3 protein: CASSPLAGGHQETQYF
V gene: TRBV27
D gene: .
CDR3 length: 16
clone size: .
J gene: TRBJ2-5

CDR3 DNA: TGTGCCTGGAGTATTAACAGGAACTATGGCTACACCTTC
CDR3 protein: CAWSINRNYGYTF
V gene: TRBV30
D gene: .
CDR3 length: 13
clone size: .
J gene: TRBJ1-2

CDR3 DNA: TGTGCCAGCAGCTTAGGAGGGGGAAACATTCAGTACTTC
CDR3 protein: CASSLGGGNIQYF
V gene: TRBV7-9
D gene: .
CDR3 length: 13
clone size: .
J gene: TRBJ2-4

CDR3 DNA: TGTGCCAGCAGCACGACAGGGGGCGGGGAGACCCAGTACTTC
CDR3 protein: CASSTTGGGETQYF
V gene: TRBV11-3
D gene: TRBD1
CDR3 length: 14
clone size: .
J gene: TRBJ2-5

CDR3 DNA: TGTGCCAGCAGTGATGAGGTGGGTCAGCCCCAGCATTTT
CDR3 protein: CASSDEVGQPQHF
V gene: TRBV6-4
D gene: .
CDR3 length: 13
clone size: .
J gene: TRBJ1-5

CDR3 DNA: TGTGCCAGTAGTATGGGGGGGCTCACTGAAGCTTTCTTT
CDR3 protein: CASSMGGLTEAFF
V gene: TRBV19
D gene: .
CDR3 length: 13
clone size: .
J gene: TRBJ1-1

CDR3 DNA: TGCAGTGCCATTCTAGACCACGGGCAGTACTTC
CDR3 protein: CSAILDHGQYF
V gene: TRBV20-1
D gene: .
CDR3 length: 11
clone size: .
J gene: TRBJ2-7

CDR3 DNA: TGTGCCAGCAGCCTCCGGGACAGGGATCTCTATGGCTACACCTTC
CDR3 protein: CASSLRDRDLYGYTF
V gene: TRBV6-5
D gene: TRBD1
CDR3 length: 15
clone size: .
J gene: TRBJ1-2